This record concerns one TCR beta chain sequence. Sequencing was performed with immunoSEQ multiplex PCR; in TCRdb, only in-frame clones are kept and a portion is missing. Of about 62,000 clones listed, 95% to 98% are singletons. This entry comes from a study of technical replicates of blood from a few donors. Looked up from germline, CDR1 is SGHRS and CDR2 is YFSETQ. The CDR3 length is 17 residues. J lost 3 bases, V lost 4 bases, and 13 bases had no gene match. The sequenced sample was T cells isolated from PBMCs. The V gene is TRBV5-1, the J gene TRBJ2-3, with 8 bases fitting TRBD2. This TCR was recovered from a human donor in good health. The CDR3 region has the DNA TGCGCCAGCAGCCCGGGACCCACGGGGGGGCGGACAGATACGCAGTATTTT. Its protein is CASSPGPTGGRTDTQYF.